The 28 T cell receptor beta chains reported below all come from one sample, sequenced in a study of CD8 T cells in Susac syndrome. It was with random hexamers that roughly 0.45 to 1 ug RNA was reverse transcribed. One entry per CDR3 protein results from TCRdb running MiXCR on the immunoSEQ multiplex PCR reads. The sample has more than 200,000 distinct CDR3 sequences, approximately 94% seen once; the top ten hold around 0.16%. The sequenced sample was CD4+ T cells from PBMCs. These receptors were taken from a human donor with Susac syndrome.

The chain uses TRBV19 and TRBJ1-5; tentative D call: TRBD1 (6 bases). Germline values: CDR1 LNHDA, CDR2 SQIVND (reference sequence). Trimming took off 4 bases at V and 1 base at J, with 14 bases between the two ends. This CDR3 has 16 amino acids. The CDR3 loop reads CASSNLGTRSNQPQHF. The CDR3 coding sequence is TGTGCCAGTAGTAACTTAGGGACAAGGAGCAATCAGCCCCAGCATTTT.

Here the CDR3 reads CASSLDRDSEAFF. In DNA, the CDR3 is TGTGCCAGCAGCTTGGACCGGGACAGTGAAGCTTTCTTT. This rearrangement joins TRBV5-4 to TRBJ1-1; TRBD1 matches at 7 bases. Germline values: CDR1 SGHNT, CDR2 YYREEE (reference sequence). The length of the CDR3 is 13 residues. The ends lost 0 bases at V and 7 bases at J; junction bases unmatched: 3.

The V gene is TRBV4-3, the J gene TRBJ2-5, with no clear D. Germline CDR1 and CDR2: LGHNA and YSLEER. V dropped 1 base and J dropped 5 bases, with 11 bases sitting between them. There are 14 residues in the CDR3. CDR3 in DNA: TGCGCCAGCAGCCAAGGGTGGGCCCAGGAGACCCAGTACTTC. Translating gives CASSQGWAQETQYF.

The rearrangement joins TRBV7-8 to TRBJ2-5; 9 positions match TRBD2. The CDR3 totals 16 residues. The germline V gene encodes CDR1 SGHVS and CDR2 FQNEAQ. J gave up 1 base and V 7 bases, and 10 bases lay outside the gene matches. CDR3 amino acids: CASIRGRGFPQETQYF. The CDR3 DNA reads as TGTGCCAGCATCCGCGGGAGGGGGTTCCCCCAAGAGACCCAGTACTTC.

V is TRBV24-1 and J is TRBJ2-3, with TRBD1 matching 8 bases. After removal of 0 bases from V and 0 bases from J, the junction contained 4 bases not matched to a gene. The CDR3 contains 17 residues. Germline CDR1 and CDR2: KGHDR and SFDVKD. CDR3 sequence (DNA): TGTGCCACCAGTGATTTGGGTGGACAGGGCAGCACAGATACGCAGTATTTT. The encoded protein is CATSDLGGQGSTDTQYF.

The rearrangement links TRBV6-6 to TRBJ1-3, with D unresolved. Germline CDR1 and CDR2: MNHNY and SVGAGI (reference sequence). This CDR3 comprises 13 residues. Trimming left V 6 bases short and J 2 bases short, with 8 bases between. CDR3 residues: CASRRVPGNTIYF. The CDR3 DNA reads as TGTGCCAGCAGACGGGTCCCTGGAAACACCATATATTTT.

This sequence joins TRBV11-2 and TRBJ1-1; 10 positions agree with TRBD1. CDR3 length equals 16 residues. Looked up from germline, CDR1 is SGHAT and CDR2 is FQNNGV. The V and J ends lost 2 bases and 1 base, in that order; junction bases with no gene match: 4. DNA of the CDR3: TGTGCCAGCAGCTTACCCTGGGACAGGGGGAACACTGAAGCTTTCTTT. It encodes CASSLPWDRGNTEAFF.

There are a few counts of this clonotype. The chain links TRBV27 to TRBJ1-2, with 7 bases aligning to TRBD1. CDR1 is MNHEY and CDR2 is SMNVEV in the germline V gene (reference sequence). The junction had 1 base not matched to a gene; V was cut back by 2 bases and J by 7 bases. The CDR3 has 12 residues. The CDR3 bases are TGTGCCAGCAGTTTAGCAGGGGGTGGCTACACCTTC. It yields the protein CASSLAGGGYTF.

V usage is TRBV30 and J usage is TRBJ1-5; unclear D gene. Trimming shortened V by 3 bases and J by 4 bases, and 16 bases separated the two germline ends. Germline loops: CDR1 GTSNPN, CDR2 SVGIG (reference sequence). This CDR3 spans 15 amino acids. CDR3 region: CAWRAAGSPNQPQHF. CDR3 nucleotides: TGTGCCTGGAGAGCCGCCGGCAGCCCAAATCAGCCCCAGCATTTT.

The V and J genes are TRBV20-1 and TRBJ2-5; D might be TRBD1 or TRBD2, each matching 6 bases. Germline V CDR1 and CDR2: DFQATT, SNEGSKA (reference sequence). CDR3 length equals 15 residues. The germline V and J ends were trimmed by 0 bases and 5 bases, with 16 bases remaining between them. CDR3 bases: TGCAGTGCTAGAGAATATGGGGGGCTGGGGGAGACCCAGTACTTC. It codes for CSAREYGGLGETQYF.

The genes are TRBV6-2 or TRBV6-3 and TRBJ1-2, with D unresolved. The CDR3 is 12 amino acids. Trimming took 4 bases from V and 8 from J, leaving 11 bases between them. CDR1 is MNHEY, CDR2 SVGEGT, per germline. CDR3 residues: CASSFSLRGYTF. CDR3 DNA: TGTGCCAGCAGTTTCAGCTTGAGGGGCTACACCTTC.

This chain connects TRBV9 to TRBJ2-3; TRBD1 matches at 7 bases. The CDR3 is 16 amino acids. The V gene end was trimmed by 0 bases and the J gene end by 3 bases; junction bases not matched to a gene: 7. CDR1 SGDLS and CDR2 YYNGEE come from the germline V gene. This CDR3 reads CASSVAGGTETDTQYF. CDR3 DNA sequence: TGTGCCAGCAGCGTAGCCGGTGGGACAGAGACAGATACGCAGTATTTT.

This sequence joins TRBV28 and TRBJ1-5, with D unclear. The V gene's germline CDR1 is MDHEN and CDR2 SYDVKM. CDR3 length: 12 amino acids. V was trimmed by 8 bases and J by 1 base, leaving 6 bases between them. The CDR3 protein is CASFRSNQPQHF. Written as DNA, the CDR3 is TGTGCCAGCTTCCGCAGCAATCAGCCCCAGCATTTT.

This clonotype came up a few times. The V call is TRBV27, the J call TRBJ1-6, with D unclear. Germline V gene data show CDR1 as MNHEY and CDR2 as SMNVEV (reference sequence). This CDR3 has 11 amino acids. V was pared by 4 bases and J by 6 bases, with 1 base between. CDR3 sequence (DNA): TGTGCCAGCAGTTCTAATTCACCCCTCCACTTT. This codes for CASSSNSPLHF.

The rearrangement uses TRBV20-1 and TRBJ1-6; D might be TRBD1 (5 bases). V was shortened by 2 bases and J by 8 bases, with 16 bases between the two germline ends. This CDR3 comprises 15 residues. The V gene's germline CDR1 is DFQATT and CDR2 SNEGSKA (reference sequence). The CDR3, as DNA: TGCAGTGCTAGATTCGCGGGAAGAGGGGATTCACCCCTCCACTTT. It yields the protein CSARFAGRGDSPLHF.

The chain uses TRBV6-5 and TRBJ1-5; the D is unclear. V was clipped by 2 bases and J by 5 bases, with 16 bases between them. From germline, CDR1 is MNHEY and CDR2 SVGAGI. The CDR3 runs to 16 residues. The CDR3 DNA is TGTGCCAGCAGTTACACAGCGGGCCTCGGGGATCAGCCCCAGCATTTT. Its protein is CASSYTAGLGDQPQHF.

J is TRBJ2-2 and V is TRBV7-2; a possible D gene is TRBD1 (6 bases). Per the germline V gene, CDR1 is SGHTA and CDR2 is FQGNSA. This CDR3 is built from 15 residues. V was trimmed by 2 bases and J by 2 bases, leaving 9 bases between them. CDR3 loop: CASSLTGYNTGELFF. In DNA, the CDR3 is TGTGCCAGCAGCTTAACAGGGTATAACACCGGGGAGCTGTTTTTT. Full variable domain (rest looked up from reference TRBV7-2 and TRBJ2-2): GAGVSQSPSNKVTEKGKDVELRCDPISGHTALYWYRQSLGQGLEFLIYFQGNSAPDKSGLPSDRFSAERTGGSVSTLTIQRTQQEDSAVYLCASSLTGYNTGELFFGEGSRLTVL.

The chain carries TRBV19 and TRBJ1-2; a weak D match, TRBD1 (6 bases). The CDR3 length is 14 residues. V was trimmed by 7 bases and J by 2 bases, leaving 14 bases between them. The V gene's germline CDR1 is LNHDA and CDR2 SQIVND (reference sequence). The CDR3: CASKFPGANYGYTF. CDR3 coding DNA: TGTGCCAGTAAATTCCCAGGGGCGAACTATGGCTACACCTTC.

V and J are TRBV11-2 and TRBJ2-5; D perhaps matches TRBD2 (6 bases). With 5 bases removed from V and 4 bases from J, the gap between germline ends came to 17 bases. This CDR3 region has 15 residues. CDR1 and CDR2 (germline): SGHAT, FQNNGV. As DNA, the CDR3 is TGTGCCAGCAGCCCAAAGGCGGGGACGGGAGAGACCCAGTACTTC. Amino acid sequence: CASSPKAGTGETQYF.

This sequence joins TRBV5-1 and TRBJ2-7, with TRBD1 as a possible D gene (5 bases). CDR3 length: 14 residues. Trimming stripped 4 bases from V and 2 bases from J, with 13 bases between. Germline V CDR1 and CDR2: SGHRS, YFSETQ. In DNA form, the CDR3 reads TGCGCCAGCAGCATACGCCCGGACACCTACGAGCAGTACTTC. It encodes CASSIRPDTYEQYF.

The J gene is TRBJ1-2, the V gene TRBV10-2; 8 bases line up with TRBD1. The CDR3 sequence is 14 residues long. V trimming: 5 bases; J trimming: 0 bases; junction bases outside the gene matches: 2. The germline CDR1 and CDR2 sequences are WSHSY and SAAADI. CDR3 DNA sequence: TGCGCCAGCAGTACGACAGGGGCTAACTATGGCTACACCTTC. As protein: CASSTTGANYGYTF.

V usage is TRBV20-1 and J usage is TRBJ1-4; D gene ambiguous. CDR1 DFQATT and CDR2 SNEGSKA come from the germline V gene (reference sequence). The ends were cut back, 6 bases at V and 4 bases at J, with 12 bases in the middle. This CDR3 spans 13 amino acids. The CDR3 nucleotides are TGCAGTGCCTGGACGGCTAATAATGAAAAACTGTTTTTT. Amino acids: CSAWTANNEKLFF.

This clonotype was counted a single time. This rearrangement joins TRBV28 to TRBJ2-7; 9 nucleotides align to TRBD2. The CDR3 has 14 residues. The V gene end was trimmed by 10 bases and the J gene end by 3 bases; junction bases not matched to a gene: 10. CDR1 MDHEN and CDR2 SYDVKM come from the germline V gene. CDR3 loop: CATVGVAGDYEQYF. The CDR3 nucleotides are TGTGCCACCGTGGGGGTAGCGGGGGACTACGAGCAGTACTTC.

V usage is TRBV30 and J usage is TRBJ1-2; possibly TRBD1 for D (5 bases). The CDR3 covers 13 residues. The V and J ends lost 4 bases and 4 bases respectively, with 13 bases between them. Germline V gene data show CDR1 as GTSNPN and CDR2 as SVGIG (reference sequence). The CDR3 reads CAWKGLGSYGYTF. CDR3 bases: TGTGCCTGGAAGGGACTGGGAAGCTATGGCTACACCTTC.

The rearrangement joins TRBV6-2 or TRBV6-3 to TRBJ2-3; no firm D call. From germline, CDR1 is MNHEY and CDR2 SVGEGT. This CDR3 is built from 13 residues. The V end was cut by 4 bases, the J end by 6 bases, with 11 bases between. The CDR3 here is CASSSASWDTQYF. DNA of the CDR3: TGTGCCAGCAGTTCCGCCTCCTGGGATACGCAGTATTTT.

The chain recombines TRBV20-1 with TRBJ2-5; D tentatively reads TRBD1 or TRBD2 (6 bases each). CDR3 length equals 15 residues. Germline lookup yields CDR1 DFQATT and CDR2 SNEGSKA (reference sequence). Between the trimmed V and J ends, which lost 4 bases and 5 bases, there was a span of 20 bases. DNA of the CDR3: TGCAGTGCTATGTCGCCGGGGGCCGCGGGGGAGACCCAGTACTTC. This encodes CSAMSPGAAGETQYF.

The CDR3 DNA reads as TGCGCCAGCAGCTTGGGACAGGGGGTGACCTACGAGCAGTACTTC. Amino acids: CASSLGQGVTYEQYF. The chain couples TRBV5-1 to TRBJ2-7; 9 bases agree with TRBD1. The germline V gene encodes CDR1 SGHRS and CDR2 YFSETQ. The CDR3 runs 15 residues. The V segment lost 0 bases and the J segment 2 bases; nucleotides outside the gene matches: 3.

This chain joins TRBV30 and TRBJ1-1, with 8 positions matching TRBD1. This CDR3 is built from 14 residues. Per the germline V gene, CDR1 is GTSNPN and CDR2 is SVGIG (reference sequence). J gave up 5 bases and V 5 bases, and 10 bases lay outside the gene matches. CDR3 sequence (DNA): TGTGCCTGGCGCGGACAGGGATTGTGGACTGAAGCTTTCTTT. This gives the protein CAWRGQGLWTEAFF.